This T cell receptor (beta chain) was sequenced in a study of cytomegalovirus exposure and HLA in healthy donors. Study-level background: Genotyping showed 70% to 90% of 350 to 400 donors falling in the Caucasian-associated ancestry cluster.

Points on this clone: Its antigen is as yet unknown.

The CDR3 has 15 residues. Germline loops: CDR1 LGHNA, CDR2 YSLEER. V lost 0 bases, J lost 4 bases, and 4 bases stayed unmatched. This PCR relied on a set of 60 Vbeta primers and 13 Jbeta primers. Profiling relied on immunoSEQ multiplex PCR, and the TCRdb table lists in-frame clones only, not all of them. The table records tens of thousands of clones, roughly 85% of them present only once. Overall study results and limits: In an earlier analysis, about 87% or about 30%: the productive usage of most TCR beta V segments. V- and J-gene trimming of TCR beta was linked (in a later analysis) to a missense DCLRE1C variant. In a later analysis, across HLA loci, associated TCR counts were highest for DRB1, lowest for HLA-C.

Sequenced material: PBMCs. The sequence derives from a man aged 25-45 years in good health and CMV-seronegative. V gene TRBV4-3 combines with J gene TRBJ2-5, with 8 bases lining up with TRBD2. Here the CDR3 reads CASSQETGGPETQYF. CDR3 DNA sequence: TGCGCCAGCAGCCAAGAAACGGGGGGGCCAGAGACCCAGTACTTC.